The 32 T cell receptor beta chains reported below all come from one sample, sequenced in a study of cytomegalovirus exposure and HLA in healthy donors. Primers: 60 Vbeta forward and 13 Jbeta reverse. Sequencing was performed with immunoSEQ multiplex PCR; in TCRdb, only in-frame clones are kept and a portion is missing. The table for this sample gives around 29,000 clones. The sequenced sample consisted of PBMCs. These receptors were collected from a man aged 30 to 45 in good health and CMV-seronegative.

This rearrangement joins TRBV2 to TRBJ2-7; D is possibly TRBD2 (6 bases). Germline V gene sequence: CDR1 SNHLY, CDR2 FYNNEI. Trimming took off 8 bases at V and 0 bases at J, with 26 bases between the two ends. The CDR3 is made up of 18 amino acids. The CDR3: CASVQESSGPLSSYEQYF. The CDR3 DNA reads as TGTGCCAGCGTTCAAGAATCGAGCGGGCCTTTAAGCTCCTACGAGCAGTACTTC.

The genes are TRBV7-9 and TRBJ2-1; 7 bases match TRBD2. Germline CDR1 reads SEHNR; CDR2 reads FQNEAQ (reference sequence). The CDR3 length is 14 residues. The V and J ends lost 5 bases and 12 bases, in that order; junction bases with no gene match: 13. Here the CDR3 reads CASSPGTKVFAQFF. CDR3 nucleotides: TGTGCCAGCAGCCCCGGGACTAAGGTCTTCGCGCAGTTCTTC.

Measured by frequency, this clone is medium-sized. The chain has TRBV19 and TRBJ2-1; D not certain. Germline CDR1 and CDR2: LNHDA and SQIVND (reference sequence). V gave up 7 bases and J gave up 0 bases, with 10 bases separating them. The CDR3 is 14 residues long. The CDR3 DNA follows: TGTGCCAGTAAGGAGCACCTCTCCTACAATGAGCAGTTCTTC. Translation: CASKEHLSYNEQFF.

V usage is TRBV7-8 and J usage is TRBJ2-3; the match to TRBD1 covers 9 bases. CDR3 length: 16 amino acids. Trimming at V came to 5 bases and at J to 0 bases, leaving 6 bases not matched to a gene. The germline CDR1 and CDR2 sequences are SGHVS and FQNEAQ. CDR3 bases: TGTGCCAGCAGCCAGGGACAGGGATTAAGCACAGATACGCAGTATTTT. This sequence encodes CASSQGQGLSTDTQYF.

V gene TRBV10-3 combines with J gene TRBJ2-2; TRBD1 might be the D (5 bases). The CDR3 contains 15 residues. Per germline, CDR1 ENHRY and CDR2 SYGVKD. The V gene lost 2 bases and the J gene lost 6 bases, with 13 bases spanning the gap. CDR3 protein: CAISEPIAGSGELFF. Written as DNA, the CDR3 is TGTGCCATCAGTGAGCCCATAGCAGGGTCCGGGGAGCTGTTTTTT.

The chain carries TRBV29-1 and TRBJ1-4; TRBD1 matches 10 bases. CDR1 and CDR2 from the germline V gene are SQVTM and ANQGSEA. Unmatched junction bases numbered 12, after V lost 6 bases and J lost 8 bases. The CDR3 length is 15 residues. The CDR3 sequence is CSVAGTGAGGEKLFF. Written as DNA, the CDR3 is TGCAGCGTCGCCGGGACAGGGGCCGGAGGGGAAAAACTGTTTTTT.

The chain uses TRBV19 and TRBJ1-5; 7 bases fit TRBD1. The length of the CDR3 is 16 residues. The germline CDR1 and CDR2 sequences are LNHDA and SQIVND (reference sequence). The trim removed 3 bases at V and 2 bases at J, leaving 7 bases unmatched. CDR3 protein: CASSMWGQGGNQPQHF. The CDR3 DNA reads TGTGCCAGTAGTATGTGGGGGCAGGGGGGCAATCAGCCCCAGCATTTT.

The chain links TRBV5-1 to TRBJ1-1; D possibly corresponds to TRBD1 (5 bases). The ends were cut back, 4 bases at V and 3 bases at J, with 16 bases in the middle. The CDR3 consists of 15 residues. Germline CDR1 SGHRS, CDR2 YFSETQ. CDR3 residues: CASSISGGGDTEAFF. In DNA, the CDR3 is TGCGCCAGCAGCATTTCGGGGGGTGGAGACACTGAAGCTTTCTTT.

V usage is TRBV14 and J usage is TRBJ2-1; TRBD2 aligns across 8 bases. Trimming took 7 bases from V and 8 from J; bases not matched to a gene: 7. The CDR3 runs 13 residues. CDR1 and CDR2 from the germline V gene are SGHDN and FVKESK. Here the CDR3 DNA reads TGTGCCAGCAATCCAGCCGGGGGGGATGAGCAGTTCTTC. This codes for CASNPAGGDEQFF.

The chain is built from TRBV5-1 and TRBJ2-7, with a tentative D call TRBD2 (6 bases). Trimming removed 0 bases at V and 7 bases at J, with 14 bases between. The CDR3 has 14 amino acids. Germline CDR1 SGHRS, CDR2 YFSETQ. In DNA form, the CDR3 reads TGCGCCAGCAGCTTGGGGACAACGCGGGGAGAGCAGTACTTC. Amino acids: CASSLGTTRGEQYF.

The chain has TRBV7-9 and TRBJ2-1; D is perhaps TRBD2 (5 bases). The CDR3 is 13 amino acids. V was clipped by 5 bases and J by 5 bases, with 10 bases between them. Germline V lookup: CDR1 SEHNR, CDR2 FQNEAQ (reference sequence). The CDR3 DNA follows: TGTGCCAGCAGCGGAACTAGGGACAATGAGCAGTTCTTC. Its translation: CASSGTRDNEQFF.

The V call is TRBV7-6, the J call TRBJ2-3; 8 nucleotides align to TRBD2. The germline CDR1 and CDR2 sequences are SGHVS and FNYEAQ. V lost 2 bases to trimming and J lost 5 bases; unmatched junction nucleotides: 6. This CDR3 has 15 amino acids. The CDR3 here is CASSLLAGSGDTQYF. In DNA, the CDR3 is TGTGCCAGCAGCTTATTAGCGGGGTCCGGAGATACGCAGTATTTT.

The CDR3 sequence: CASSVGLAGTEQYF. CDR3 nucleotides: TGTGCCAGCAGCGTAGGACTAGCGGGAACCGAGCAGTACTTC. The chain is built from TRBV9 and TRBJ2-7, with 11 bases lining up with TRBD2. The CDR3 runs 14 residues. V shed 0 bases and J 6 bases; nucleotides not matched to a gene: 2. CDR1 is SGDLS and CDR2 is YYNGEE in the germline V gene. Variable domain in full (rest from reference TRBV9 and TRBJ2-7): DSGVTQTPKHLITATGQRVTLRCSPRSGDLSVYWYQQSLDQGLQFLIQYYNGEERAKGNILERFSAQQFPDLHSELNLSSLELGDSALYFCASSVGLAGTEQYFGPGTRLTVT.

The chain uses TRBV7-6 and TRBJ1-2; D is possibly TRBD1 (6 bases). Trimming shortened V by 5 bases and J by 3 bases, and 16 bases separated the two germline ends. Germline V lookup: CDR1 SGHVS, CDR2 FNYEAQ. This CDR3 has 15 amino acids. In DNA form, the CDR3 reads TGTGCCAGCAGCCCCATGCAGGACAGAGACTATGGCTACACCTTC. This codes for CASSPMQDRDYGYTF. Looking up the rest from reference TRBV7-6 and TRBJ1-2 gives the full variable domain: GAGVSQSPRYKVTKRGQDVALRCDPISGHVSLYWYRQALGQGPEFLTYFNYEAQQDKSGLPNDRFSAERPEGSISTLTIQRTEQRDSAMYRCASSPMQDRDYGYTFGSGTRLTVV.

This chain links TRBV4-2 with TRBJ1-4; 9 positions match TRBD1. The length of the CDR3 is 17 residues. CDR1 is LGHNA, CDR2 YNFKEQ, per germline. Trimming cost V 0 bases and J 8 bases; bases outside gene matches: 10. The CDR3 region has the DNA TGTGCCAGCAGCCAAGATGGGACAGGGTCATTAAGCGAAAAACTGTTTTTT. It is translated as CASSQDGTGSLSEKLFF.

The CDR3 sequence: CATLRGLHSYEQYF. CDR3 DNA sequence: TGCGCCACCCTGAGAGGGCTGCACTCCTACGAGCAGTACTTC. J is TRBJ2-7 and V is TRBV10-1; perhaps TRBD2 as D (5 bases). CDR1 and CDR2 from the germline V gene are WNHNN and SYGVQD (reference sequence). With 10 bases removed from V and 0 bases from J, the gap between germline ends came to 16 bases. The CDR3 runs 14 residues.

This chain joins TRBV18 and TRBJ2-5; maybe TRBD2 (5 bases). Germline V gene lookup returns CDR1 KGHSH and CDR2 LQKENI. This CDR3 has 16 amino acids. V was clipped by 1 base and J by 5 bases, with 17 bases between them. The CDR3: CASSPQSAGRLETQYF. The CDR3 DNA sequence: TGTGCCAGCTCACCACAATCGGCGGGTCGGTTGGAGACCCAGTACTTC.

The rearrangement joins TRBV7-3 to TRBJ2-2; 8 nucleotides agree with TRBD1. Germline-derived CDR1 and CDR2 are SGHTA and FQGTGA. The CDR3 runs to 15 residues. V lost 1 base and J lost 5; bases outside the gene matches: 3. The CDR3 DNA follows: TGTGCCAGCAGCTTAAGGACAGGGCGGACCGGGGAGCTGTTTTTT. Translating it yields CASSLRTGRTGELFF.

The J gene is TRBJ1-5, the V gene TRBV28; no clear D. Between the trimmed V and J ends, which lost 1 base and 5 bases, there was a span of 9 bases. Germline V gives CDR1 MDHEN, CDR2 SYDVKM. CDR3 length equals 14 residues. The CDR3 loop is CASSLFGGHQPQHF. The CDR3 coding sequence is TGTGCCAGCAGTTTATTTGGAGGGCATCAGCCCCAGCATTTT.

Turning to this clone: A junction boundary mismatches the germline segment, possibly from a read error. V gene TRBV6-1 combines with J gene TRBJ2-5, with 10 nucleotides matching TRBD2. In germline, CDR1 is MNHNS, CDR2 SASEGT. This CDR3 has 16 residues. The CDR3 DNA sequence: TGTGCCAGCAGTGAAGGGTTAGCGGGGGGTCTAGAGATCCAGTACTTC. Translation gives CASSEGLAGGLEIQYF.

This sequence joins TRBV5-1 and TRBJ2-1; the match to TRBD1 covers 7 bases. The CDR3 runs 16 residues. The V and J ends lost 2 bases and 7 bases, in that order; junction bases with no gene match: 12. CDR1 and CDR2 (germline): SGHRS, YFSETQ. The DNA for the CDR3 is TGCGCCAGCAGCTTTCTACAGGGGTTATTAGGTAATGAGCAGTTCTTC. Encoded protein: CASSFLQGLLGNEQFF.

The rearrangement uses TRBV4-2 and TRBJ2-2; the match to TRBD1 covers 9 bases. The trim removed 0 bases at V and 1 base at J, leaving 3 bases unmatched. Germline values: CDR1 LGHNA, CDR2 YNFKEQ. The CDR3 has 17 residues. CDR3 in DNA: TGTGCCAGCAGCCAAGATTCGGGACAGGGGAACACCGGGGAGCTGTTTTTT. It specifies CASSQDSGQGNTGELFF.

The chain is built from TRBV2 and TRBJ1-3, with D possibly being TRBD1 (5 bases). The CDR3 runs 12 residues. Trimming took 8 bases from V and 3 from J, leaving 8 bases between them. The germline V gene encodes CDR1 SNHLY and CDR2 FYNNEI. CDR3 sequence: CASSRDGNTIYF. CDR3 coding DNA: TGTGCCAGCTCCAGGGATGGAAACACCATATATTTT.

CDR3 bases: TGTGCCACCAGCAGAGGCAGGGAAGATACGCAGTATTTT. It codes for CATSRGREDTQYF. This chain joins TRBV15 and TRBJ2-3; a possible D gene is TRBD1 (5 bases). The CDR3 extends over 13 amino acids. Per germline, CDR1 LNHNV and CDR2 YYDKDF (reference sequence). Trimming pared 1 base from V and 5 bases from J, leaving 7 bases between.

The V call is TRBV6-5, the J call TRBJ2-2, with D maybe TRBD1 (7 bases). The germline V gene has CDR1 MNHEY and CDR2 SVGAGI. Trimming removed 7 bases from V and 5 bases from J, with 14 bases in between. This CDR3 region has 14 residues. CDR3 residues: CASTPAGGTGELFF. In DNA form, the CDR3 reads TGTGCCAGCACCCCAGCAGGGGGGACCGGGGAGCTGTTTTTT.

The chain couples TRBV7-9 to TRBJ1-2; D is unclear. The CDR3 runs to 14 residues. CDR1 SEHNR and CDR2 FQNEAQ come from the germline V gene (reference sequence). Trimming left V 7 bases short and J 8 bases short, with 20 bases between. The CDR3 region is CASTNSAGTNGYTF. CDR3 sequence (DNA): TGTGCCAGCACTAACTCGGCGGGTACGAACGGCTACACCTTC.

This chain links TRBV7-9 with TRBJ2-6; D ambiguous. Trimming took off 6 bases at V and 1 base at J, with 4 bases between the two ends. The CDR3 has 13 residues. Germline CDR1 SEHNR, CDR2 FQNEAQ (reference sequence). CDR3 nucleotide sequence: TGTGCCAGCAGAGCTTCTGGGGCCAACGTCCTGACTTTC. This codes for CASRASGANVLTF.

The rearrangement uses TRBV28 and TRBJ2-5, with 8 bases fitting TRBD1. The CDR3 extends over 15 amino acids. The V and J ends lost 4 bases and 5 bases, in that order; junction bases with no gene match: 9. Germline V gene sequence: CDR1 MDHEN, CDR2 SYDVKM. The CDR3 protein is CASSSGTGAFETQYF. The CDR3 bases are TGTGCCAGCAGTTCGGGGACAGGTGCTTTCGAGACCCAGTACTTC. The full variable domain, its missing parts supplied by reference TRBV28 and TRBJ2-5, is DVKVTQSSRYLVKRTGEKVFLECVQDMDHENMFWYRQDPGLGLRLIYFSYDVKMKEKGDIPEGYSVSREKKERFSLILESASTNQTSMYLCASSSGTGAFETQYFGPGTRLLVL.

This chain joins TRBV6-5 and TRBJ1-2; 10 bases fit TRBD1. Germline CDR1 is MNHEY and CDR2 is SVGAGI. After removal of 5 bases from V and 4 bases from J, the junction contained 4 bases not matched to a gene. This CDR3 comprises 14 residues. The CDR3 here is CASSQGQGSYGYTF. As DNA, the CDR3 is TGTGCCAGCAGTCAGGGACAGGGGAGCTATGGCTACACCTTC.

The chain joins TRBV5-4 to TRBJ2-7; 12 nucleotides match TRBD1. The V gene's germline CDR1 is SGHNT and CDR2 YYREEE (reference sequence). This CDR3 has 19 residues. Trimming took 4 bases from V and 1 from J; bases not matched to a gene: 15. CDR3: CASSIRDRGPRRDSYEQYF. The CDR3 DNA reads TGTGCCAGCAGCATCCGGGACAGGGGGCCCCGGAGAGATTCCTACGAGCAGTACTTC.

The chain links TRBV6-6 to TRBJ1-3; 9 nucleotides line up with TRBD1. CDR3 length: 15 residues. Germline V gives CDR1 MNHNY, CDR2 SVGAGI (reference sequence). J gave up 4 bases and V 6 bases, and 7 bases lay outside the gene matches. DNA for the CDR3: TGTGCCAGCAGCCCAGGACAGGGGACCGGAAACACCATATATTTT. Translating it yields CASSPGQGTGNTIYF.

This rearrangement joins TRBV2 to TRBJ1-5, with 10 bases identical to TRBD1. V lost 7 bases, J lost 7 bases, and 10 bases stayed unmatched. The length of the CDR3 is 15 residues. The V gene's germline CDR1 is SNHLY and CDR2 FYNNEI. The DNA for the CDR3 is TGTGCCAGCACCGGACAGGGGGAAGCGGGGCAGCCCCAGCATTTT. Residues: CASTGQGEAGQPQHF.